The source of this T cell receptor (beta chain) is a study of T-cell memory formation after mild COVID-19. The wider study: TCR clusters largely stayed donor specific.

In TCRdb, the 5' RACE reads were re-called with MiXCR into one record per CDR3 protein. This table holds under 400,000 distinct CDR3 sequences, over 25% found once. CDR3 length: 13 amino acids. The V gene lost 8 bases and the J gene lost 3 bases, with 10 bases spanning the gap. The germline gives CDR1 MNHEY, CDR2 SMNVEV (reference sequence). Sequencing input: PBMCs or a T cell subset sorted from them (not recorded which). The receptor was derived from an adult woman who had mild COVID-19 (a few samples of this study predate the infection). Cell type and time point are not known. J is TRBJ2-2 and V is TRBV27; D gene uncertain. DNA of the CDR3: TGTGCCAGCGCGACCACTGACACCGGGGAGCTGTTTTTT. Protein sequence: CASATTDTGELFF.